Below are 6 T cell receptor beta chains sequenced from a single sample in a study of blood T cell repertoires in COVID-19. Sequenced by immunoSEQ multiplex PCR; TCRdb stores in-frame clones only, minus some. The data hold 350,000 to 450,000 clones, with more than 85% observed a single time. The sequenced sample was peripheral blood. All receptors come from a human donor in a cohort sampled during active COVID-19.

The chain uses TRBV20-1 and TRBJ2-1, with 9 bases matching TRBD2. This CDR3 spans 16 amino acids. V dropped 3 bases and J dropped 0; count of bases not matched to a gene: 6. CDR1 DFQATT and CDR2 SNEGSKA come from the germline V gene (reference sequence). CDR3 region: CSASGVTSGSYNEQFF. The DNA for the CDR3 is TGCAGTGCTAGTGGGGTGACTAGCGGCTCCTACAATGAGCAGTTCTTC.

The chain combines TRBV28 with TRBJ2-5; 13 positions agree with TRBD2. J lost 5 bases, V lost 6 bases, and 18 bases had no gene match. Germline V gene data show CDR1 as MDHEN and CDR2 as SYDVKM. CDR3 length equals 19 residues. CDR3 loop: CASRTRNRGLAGLSETQYF. CDR3 in DNA: TGTGCCAGCAGGACAAGGAACAGGGGACTAGCGGGATTAAGTGAGACCCAGTACTTC.

This chain connects TRBV10-3 to TRBJ1-2; D might be TRBD1 (6 bases). The CDR3 has 16 residues. Germline V CDR1 and CDR2: ENHRY, SYGVKD. The V end was cut by 0 bases, the J end by 4 bases, with 15 bases between. The CDR3 loop reads CAISESGGARTYGYTF. The DNA for the CDR3 is TGTGCCATCAGTGAGTCGGGGGGGGCGCGTACCTATGGCTACACCTTC.

The rearrangement links TRBV14 to TRBJ1-2, with D hard to call. Germline assignment: CDR1 SGHDN and CDR2 FVKESK. The germline V and J ends were trimmed by 0 bases and 0 bases, with 11 bases remaining between them. This CDR3 has 16 residues. The CDR3 coding sequence is TGTGCCAGCAGCCAAGATCGTGTCAGTCCTAACTATGGCTACACCTTC. As protein: CASSQDRVSPNYGYTF.

This chain joins TRBV4-1 and TRBJ1-5, with D unclear. Trimming removed 7 bases from V and 0 bases from J, with 13 bases in between. Germline CDR1 MGHRA, CDR2 YSYEKL. The CDR3 extends over 15 amino acids. CDR3 sequence reads: CASKKGAYSNQPQHF. CDR3 in DNA: TGCGCCAGCAAGAAAGGAGCTTATAGCAATCAGCCCCAGCATTTT.

J is TRBJ1-3 and V is TRBV5-1; TRBD1 matches at 8 bases. The CDR3 is 16 amino acids. Germline-derived CDR1 and CDR2 are SGHRS and YFSETQ. Germline trimming cut 0 bases from V and 2 bases from J; bases unmatched to any gene: 4. CDR3 nucleotides: TGCGCCAGCAGCTTGGGGCAGGGGGCGCCTGGAAACACCATATATTTT. Protein product: CASSLGQGAPGNTIYF.